Listed here are 27 T cell receptor beta chains from one sample, sequenced in a study of regulatory T cells in long-lasting Graves disease. HTBI primers from iRepertoire and Arm-PCR of CDR3 regions yielded the TCR beta libraries. TCRdb ran MiXCR on the multiplex PCR reads and lists one entry per CDR3 protein. The sample records 500,000 to 800,000 distinct CDR3 sequences, about 30% being singletons. The time point denotes: persistent/refractory GD, antithyroid drugs over 5 years with positive TRAb. TCR sequences were obtained from RNA taken from PBMCs. Sequencing was performed on peripheral blood mononuclear cells (PBMCs), taken when the disease was refractory, from a patient treated with antithyroid drugs. The receptors stem from a female donor with Graves disease.

This sequence joins TRBV11-1 and TRBJ1-4, with D uncertain. Germline CDR1 is SGHAT and CDR2 is FQDESV (reference sequence). V was pared by 2 bases and J by 5 bases, with 9 bases between. The CDR3 sequence is 14 residues long. The CDR3 nucleotides are TGTGCCAGCAGCTTACGACGGCCCAATGAAAAACTGTTTTTT. Its protein product is CASSLRRPNEKLFF.

The gene calls are TRBV20-1 and TRBJ1-3, with 8 bases that match TRBD1. Germline CDR1 DFQATT, CDR2 SNEGSKA (reference sequence). CDR3 size: 14 residues. V shed 5 bases and J 0 bases; nucleotides not matched to a gene: 3. CDR3 protein: CSASTGGSGNTIYF. The CDR3 nucleotides are TGCAGTGCTTCAACAGGGGGCTCTGGAAACACCATATATTTT.

The V call is TRBV12-3 or TRBV12-4, the J call TRBJ2-3; D unclear. The CDR3 length is 13 residues. Trimming stripped 7 bases from V and 3 bases from J, with 11 bases between. CDR3 amino acids: CASTRAGTDTQYF. The CDR3, as DNA: TGTGCCAGCACCCGAGCTGGGACAGATACGCAGTATTTT.

The chain's CDR3 is CSVVLGDRVGEKLFF. The CDR3 DNA sequence: TGCAGCGTTGTATTAGGGGACAGGGTCGGTGAAAAACTGTTTTTT. V usage is TRBV29-1 and J usage is TRBJ1-4; 9 bases fit TRBD1. The CDR3 runs 15 residues. V shed 4 bases and J 7 bases; nucleotides not matched to a gene: 10. Germline CDR1 SQVTM, CDR2 ANQGSEA.

The chain carries TRBV5-1 and TRBJ1-3, with D perhaps TRBD1 (6 bases). The CDR3 extends over 17 amino acids. V was pared by 4 bases and J by 0 bases, with 17 bases between. Germline V gene lookup returns CDR1 SGHRS and CDR2 YFSETQ. The CDR3 DNA sequence: TGCGCCAGCAGCCGATGGGACATCCCGAGCTCTGGAAACACCATATATTTT. Encoded protein: CASSRWDIPSSGNTIYF.

A few counts support this clonotype. The chain recombines TRBV12-3 or TRBV12-4 with TRBJ1-2; possible D gene TRBD1, 5 bases. The CDR3 totals 14 residues. Trimming shortened V by 7 bases and J by 8 bases, and 20 bases separated the two germline ends. For the CDR3, the DNA is TGTGCCAGCACCAACCGCAGGGTCCCACGGGGCTACACCTTC. Translating gives CASTNRRVPRGYTF.

This clonotype was detected only a few times. The gene calls are TRBV29-1 and TRBJ2-7, with TRBD2 identical over 9 bases. J gave up 0 bases and V 4 bases, and 7 bases lay outside the gene matches. The CDR3 consists of 15 residues. The germline gives CDR1 SQVTM, CDR2 ANQGSEA. The CDR3 DNA sequence: TGCAGCGTTGTGCTAGCGGGAAGAAGCTCCTACGAGCAGTACTTC. This sequence encodes CSVVLAGRSSYEQYF.

This clonotype was picked up a small number of times. V usage is TRBV11-2 and J usage is TRBJ1-1, with TRBD1 identical over 10 bases. CDR1 is SGHAT and CDR2 is FQNNGV in the germline V gene. CDR3 size: 13 residues. V lost 7 bases and J lost 11; bases outside the gene matches: 10. This CDR3 is CASTQGQGFKAFF. The CDR3 coding sequence is TGTGCCAGCACCCAGGGACAGGGGTTTAAGGCTTTCTTT.

This clonotype has at least ten counts. The chain links TRBV12-3 or TRBV12-4 to TRBJ2-7, with D perhaps TRBD2 (5 bases). CDR3 length: 14 amino acids. Trimming stripped 5 bases from V and 4 bases from J, with 15 bases between. The CDR3 DNA reads TGTGCCAGCAGTCCCCGGGGTGATGGTTACGAGCAGTACTTC. Protein: CASSPRGDGYEQYF.

Details on this clonotype: An end of the junction differs from the germline gene, which may be a read error. The V call is TRBV20-1, the J call TRBJ1-5; maybe TRBD1 (6 bases). CDR1 DFQATT and CDR2 SNEGSKA come from the germline V gene (reference sequence). The CDR3 spans 13 residues. CDR3 nucleotide sequence: TGCAGTGCCATTGCAGGGGTGGAACAGCCCCCGCATTTT. The encoded protein is CSAIAGVEQPPHF.

This clonotype was detected only a few times. The genes are TRBV13 and TRBJ2-7; TRBD1 or TRBD2 may be the D gene (6 bases each). Germline V lookup: CDR1 PRHDT, CDR2 FYEKMQ (reference sequence). Trimming took off 3 bases at V and 5 bases at J, with 11 bases between the two ends. The CDR3 spans 13 residues. This CDR3 reads CASSFKGGDEQYF. In nucleotides, the CDR3 is TGTGCCAGCAGCTTCAAGGGGGGCGACGAGCAGTACTTC. The variable domain in full, with the rest retrieved from reference TRBV13 and TRBJ2-7, is AAGVIQSPRHLIKEKRETATLKCYPIPRHDTVYWYQQGPGQDPQFLISFYEKMQSDKGSIPDRFSAQQFSDYHSELNMSSLELGDSALYFCASSFKGGDEQYFGPGTRLTVT.

This clonotype showed up just a few times. This chain uses TRBV27 with TRBJ1-1; no reliable D call. V shed 6 bases and J shed 3 bases, with 14 bases lying between them. This CDR3 has 14 amino acids. From germline, CDR1 is MNHEY and CDR2 SMNVEV (reference sequence). The CDR3 nucleotides read TGTGCCAGCAGAGGAGGGAACCGGTACACTGAAGCTTTCTTT. It encodes CASRGGNRYTEAFF.

This clonotype has at least ten counts. The chain recombines TRBV6-5 with TRBJ1-2, with 7 bases identical to TRBD1. This CDR3 is 18 amino acids long. Germline CDR1 reads MNHEY; CDR2 reads SVGAGI. After removal of 0 bases from V and 0 bases from J, the junction contained 10 bases not matched to a gene. CDR3 sequence: CASSYSRQATGPNYGYTF. Here the CDR3 DNA reads TGTGCCAGCAGTTACTCGAGGCAGGCGACAGGGCCTAACTATGGCTACACCTTC.

There are a few counts of this clonotype. The rearrangement links TRBV24-1 to TRBJ1-2; D call uncertain. The CDR3 spans 13 residues. V was clipped by 3 bases and J by 4 bases, with 8 bases between them. Germline CDR1 is KGHDR and CDR2 is SFDVKD. CDR3 nucleotide sequence: TGTGCCACCAGTGATCAGGCGTTCTATGGCTACACCTTC. Its protein is CATSDQAFYGYTF.

In this sample, this clonotype turned up many times. The chain is built from TRBV28 and TRBJ1-1, with D possibly matching TRBD1 (5 bases). V was clipped by 8 bases and J by 4 bases, with 14 bases between them. The CDR3 has 13 residues. Germline V lookup: CDR1 MDHEN, CDR2 SYDVKM. The CDR3 DNA reads as TGTGCCAGCGCATTGGGGGTAGTCACTGAAGCTTTCTTT. Protein sequence: CASALGVVTEAFF.

This clonotype has ten or more counts. V usage is TRBV27 and J usage is TRBJ2-7, with no clear D. V was cut by 3 bases and J by 2 bases, with 8 bases left in between. This CDR3 spans 13 amino acids. CDR1 is MNHEY and CDR2 is SMNVEV in the germline V gene (reference sequence). The CDR3 region is CASSLRLPYEQYF. DNA of the CDR3: TGTGCCAGCAGTTTGCGTCTACCCTACGAGCAGTACTTC.

The chain links TRBV4-1 to TRBJ2-5; maybe TRBD1 (6 bases). V shed 0 bases and J shed 7 bases, with 15 bases lying between them. The CDR3 has 15 amino acids. Germline CDR1 MGHRA, CDR2 YSYEKL. CDR3 protein: CASSQEGASKLTQYF. Here the CDR3 DNA reads TGCGCCAGCAGCCAAGAGGGGGCATCCAAGCTGACCCAGTACTTC.

This clonotype was observed once. The gene calls are TRBV19 and TRBJ1-5; unclear D gene. The germline V and J ends were trimmed by 4 bases and 1 base, with 8 bases remaining between them. The CDR3 contains 14 residues. CDR1 is LNHDA and CDR2 is SQIVND in the germline V gene (reference sequence). The CDR3 sequence is CASSTGKSNQPQHF. The CDR3 DNA sequence: TGTGCCAGTAGTACGGGTAAGAGCAATCAGCCCCAGCATTTT. Complete variable domain (other parts from reference TRBV19 and TRBJ1-5): DGGITQSPKYLFRKEGQNVTLSCEQNLNHDAMYWYRQDPGQGLRLIYYSQIVNDFQKGDIAEGYSVSREKKESFPLTVTSAQKNPTAFYLCASSTGKSNQPQHFGDGTRLSIL.

Ten or more counts support this clonotype. The chain joins TRBV11-2 to TRBJ2-5, with D perhaps matching TRBD1 or TRBD2 (6 bases each). CDR1 and CDR2 from the germline V gene are SGHAT and FQNNGV. V lost 6 bases to trimming and J lost 5 bases, with 16 bases between them. CDR3 length: 14 amino acids. The CDR3 DNA is TGTGCCAGCAGGTCCCCCGGGGGCAGGGAGACCCAGTACTTC. Translated: CASRSPGGRETQYF. The whole variable domain, remainder taken from reference TRBV11-2 and TRBJ2-5, is EAGVAQSPRYKIIEKRQSVAFWCNPISGHATLYWYQQILGQGPKLLIQFQNNGVVDDSQLPKDRFSAERLKGVDSTLKIQPAKLEDSAVYLCASRSPGGRETQYFGPGTRLLVL.

CDR3 sequence: CSGGQGGSYEQYF. Here the CDR3 DNA reads TGCAGCGGGGGACAGGGCGGGTCCTACGAGCAGTACTTC. The chain carries TRBV29-1 and TRBJ2-7; 9 bases match TRBD1. Trimming at V came to 7 bases and at J to 1 base, leaving 5 bases not matched to a gene. Germline V gene sequence: CDR1 SQVTM, CDR2 ANQGSEA. The CDR3 has 13 residues.

The chain has TRBV19 and TRBJ1-1, with TRBD1 matching 10 bases. The length of the CDR3 is 16 residues. J lost 6 bases, V lost 5 bases, and 12 bases had no gene match. Per germline, CDR1 LNHDA and CDR2 SQIVND (reference sequence). The CDR3, as DNA: TGTGCCAGTAGTCCAGAAAGGACAGGGGGAGAGGCTGAAGCTTTCTTT. Translated, it gives CASSPERTGGEAEAFF.

The chain carries TRBV7-2 and TRBJ2-7, with 9 bases identical to TRBD1. The CDR3 covers 14 residues. V lost 2 bases to trimming and J lost 3 bases; unmatched junction nucleotides: 2. The germline V gene has CDR1 SGHTA and CDR2 FQGNSA. CDR3 region: CASSLMGQGYEQYF. CDR3 coding DNA: TGTGCCAGCAGCTTAATGGGACAGGGCTACGAGCAGTACTTC.

The chain employs TRBV12-3 or TRBV12-4 and TRBJ2-7; D could derive from TRBD1 or TRBD2 (6 bases each). This CDR3 has 13 residues. The V and J ends lost 7 bases and 3 bases respectively, with 13 bases between them. In nucleotides, the CDR3 is TGTGCCAGCACGGTCCGGGGGCTCTACGAGCAGTACTTC. This gives the protein CASTVRGLYEQYF.

The V and J genes are TRBV6-1 and TRBJ1-1; 9 nucleotides match TRBD1. CDR1 is MNHNS and CDR2 is SASEGT in the germline V gene. The junction had 6 bases not matched to a gene; V was cut back by 8 bases and J by 2 bases. The CDR3 length is 14 residues. The CDR3 nucleotides are TGTGCCAGCGCTCCGGACAGGGGAAACACTGAAGCTTTCTTT. Protein product: CASAPDRGNTEAFF.

The table lists this clonotype with many counts. This sequence joins TRBV6-5 and TRBJ1-5; 8 bases align to TRBD1. The CDR3 is made up of 15 amino acids. The J segment lost 5 bases and the V segment lost 2 bases, leaving 5 bases of the junction unmatched. Germline CDR1 MNHEY, CDR2 SVGAGI. The CDR3 DNA reads TGTGCCAGCAGTTACGACAGGGGACGTGATCAGCCCCAGCATTTT. Translation gives CASSYDRGRDQPQHF.

About this clonotype: A much larger clonotype is one base distant, so this may be a read error. The chain combines TRBV2 with TRBJ1-1; tentatively, D is TRBD1 (6 bases). CDR3 length: 18 residues. V dropped 5 bases and J dropped 4 bases, with 26 bases sitting between them. Looked up from germline, CDR1 is SNHLY and CDR2 is FYNNEI. CDR3 coding DNA: TGTGCCAGCAGTCAATCCGGGTCGGGGGGGCGCAGGGGCACTGAAGCTTTCTTT. Its translation is CASSQSGSGGRRGTEAFF.

The chain is built from TRBV9 and TRBJ1-1, with D tentatively TRBD1 (6 bases). This CDR3 has 15 amino acids. Germline loops: CDR1 SGDLS, CDR2 YYNGEE. The V and J ends lost 3 bases and 4 bases respectively, with 16 bases between them. This chain's CDR3 is CASSGGEGGFTEAFF. DNA for the CDR3: TGTGCCAGCAGCGGGGGAGAAGGGGGTTTCACTGAAGCTTTCTTT.